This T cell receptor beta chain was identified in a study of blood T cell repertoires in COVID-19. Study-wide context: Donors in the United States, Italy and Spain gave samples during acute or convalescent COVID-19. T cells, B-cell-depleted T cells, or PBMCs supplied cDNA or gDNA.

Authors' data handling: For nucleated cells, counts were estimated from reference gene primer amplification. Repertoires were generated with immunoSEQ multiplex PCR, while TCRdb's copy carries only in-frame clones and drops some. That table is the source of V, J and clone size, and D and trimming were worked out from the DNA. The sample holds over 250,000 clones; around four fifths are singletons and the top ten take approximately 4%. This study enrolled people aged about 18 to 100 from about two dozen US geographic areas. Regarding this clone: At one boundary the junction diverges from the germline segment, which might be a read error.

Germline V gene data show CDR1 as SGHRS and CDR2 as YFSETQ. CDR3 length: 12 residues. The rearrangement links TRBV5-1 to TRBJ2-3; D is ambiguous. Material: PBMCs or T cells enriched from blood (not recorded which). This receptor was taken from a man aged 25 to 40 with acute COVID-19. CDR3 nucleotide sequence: TGTGCCAGCAGCTTTTCCGCAGATACGCAGTATTTT. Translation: CASSFSADTQYF.